The TCR beta chain described here comes from a study of early T cells in non-severe SARS-CoV-2 infection. At the level of the study: From unsorted whole blood, bulk RNA was sequenced, and the chains remained unpaired. Whole-study results and caveats: Clonotype matching in VDJdb favored anti-spike CD8 responses and did not capture private and CD4 specificities.

CDR3 size: 12 residues. Trimming took 5 bases from V and 9 from J, leaving 11 bases between them. Germline CDR1 and CDR2: LGHNA and YNFKEQ. Remarks on this clonotype: Its antigen remains unknown.

TCRdb re-analysed the 5' RACE reads in MiXCR, keeping a single row per CDR3 protein. Of tens of thousands of distinct CDR3 sequences listed, about 11% are singletons. The specimen sequenced was whole blood. The chain combines TRBV4-2 with TRBJ2-1; D might be TRBD1 (5 bases). The TCR sequence derives from an adult who was a healthcare worker with PCR-confirmed SARS-CoV-2 infection or an uninfected control (not recorded which). CDR3 amino acids: CASSISRGEQFF. The CDR3 DNA is TGTGCCAGCAGCATATCAAGGGGTGAGCAGTTCTTC.